Described below is a single T cell receptor beta chain sequence and its context. The sample originates from a study of CXCR3-negative and CXCR3-positive naive CD8 T cells. 5' RACE that incorporated UMI labels was used to prepare the TRB cDNA libraries. Following a re-call of the 5' RACE reads, TCRdb has one entry per CDR3 protein and lacks DNA. Seen in this sample are about 23,000 distinct CDR3 sequences; the ten most common clones hold about 18%. The germline gives CDR1 SGHTA, CDR2 FQGNSA. The CDR3 contains 14 residues. This chain links TRBV7-2 with TRBJ2-7. The sequence derives from a human donor in good health. Some clones in this sample may be carry-over from other donors' samples. The sequenced sample consisted of memory CD8+ T cells from blood. Here the CDR3 reads CASSLDLRIYEQYF.